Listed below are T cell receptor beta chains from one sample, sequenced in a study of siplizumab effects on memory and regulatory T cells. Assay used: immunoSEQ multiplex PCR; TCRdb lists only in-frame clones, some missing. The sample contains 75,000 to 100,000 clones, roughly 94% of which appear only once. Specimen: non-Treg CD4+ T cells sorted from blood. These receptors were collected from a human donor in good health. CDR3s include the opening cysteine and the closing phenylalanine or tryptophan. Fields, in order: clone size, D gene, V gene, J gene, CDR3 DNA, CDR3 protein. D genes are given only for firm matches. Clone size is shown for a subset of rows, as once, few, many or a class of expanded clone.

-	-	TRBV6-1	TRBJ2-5	TGTGCCAGCAGTGGGGGTGAAAGGGAGACCCAGTACTTC	CASSGGERETQYF
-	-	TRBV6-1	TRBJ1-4	TGTGCCAGCAGTCCTCGACCGAATGAAAAACTGTTTTTT	CASSPRPNEKLFF
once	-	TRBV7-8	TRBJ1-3	TGTGCCAGCAGCTCAAACTACCGACCGTTATTCAGCCGGGACACCATATATTTT	CASSSNYRPLFSRDTIYF
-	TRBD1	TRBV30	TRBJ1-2	TGTGCCTGGGGCCAATCCGGGACAGAGGTGTATGGCTACACCTTC	CAWGQSGTEVYGYTF
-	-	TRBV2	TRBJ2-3	TGTGCCAGCAGAGAGGAGACTAGGGGCACAGATACGCAGTATTTT	CASREETRGTDTQYF
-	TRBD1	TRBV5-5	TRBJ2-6	TGTGCCAGCAGCCCAGAGACAGGGGGCCATCTCCTCTCTGGGGCCAACGTCCTGACTTTC	CASSPETGGHLLSGANVLTF
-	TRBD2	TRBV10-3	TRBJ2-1	TGTGCCATCAGTCCGGGACTAGCGCTTAGGGATGAGCAGTTCTTC	CAISPGLALRDEQFF
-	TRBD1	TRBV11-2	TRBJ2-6	TGTGCCAGCAGACAGGGACAGGCCCCCTCTGGGGCCAACGTCCTGACTTTC	CASRQGQAPSGANVLTF
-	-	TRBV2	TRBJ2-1	TGTGCCAGCGGAACCATGAGCTCCTACAATGAGCAGTTCTTC	CASGTMSSYNEQFF
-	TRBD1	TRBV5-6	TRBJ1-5	TGTGCCAGCAGCTACGGGACAGGGCATAGCAATCAGCCCCAGCATTTT	CASSYGTGHSNQPQHF
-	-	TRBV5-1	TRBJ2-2	TGCGCCAGCAGCTTTTCTTCTGTGTCGGCCGGGGAGCTGTTTTTT	CASSFSSVSAGELFF
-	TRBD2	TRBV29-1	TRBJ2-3	TGCAGCGTAGTGGGGACTAGCGGGACGTCAGATACGCAGTATTTT	CSVVGTSGTSDTQYF
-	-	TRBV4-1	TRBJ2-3	TGCGCCAGCAGCCAAGGGTACGGAGATACGCAGTATTTT	CASSQGYGDTQYF
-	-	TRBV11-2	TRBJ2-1	TGTGCCAGCAGTACCAGCACGGGCCTCAACTTCTTC	CASSTSTGLNFF
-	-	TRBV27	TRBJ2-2	TGTGCCAGCAGTTCCGTTGGGGTATTTAGGTTAAGAAGCACCGGGGAGCTGTTTTTT	CASSSVGVFRLRSTGELFF
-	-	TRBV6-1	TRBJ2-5	TGTGCCAGCAGTGAGGCCACATCGGGAGTGGGCGGCCAAGAGACCCAGTACTTC	CASSEATSGVGGQETQYF
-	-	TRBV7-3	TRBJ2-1	TGTGCCAGCAGCTTAACGGGCGGGACGTCGAATGAGCAGTTCTTC	CASSLTGGTSNEQFF
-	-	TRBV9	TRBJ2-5	TGTGCCAGCAGCCTGGACAGCGCTCAAGAGACCCAGTACTTC	CASSLDSAQETQYF
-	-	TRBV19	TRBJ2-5	TGTGCCAGTAGTATAGATAAAGCACTCCAAGAGACCCAGTACTTC	CASSIDKALQETQYF
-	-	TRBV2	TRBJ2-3	TGTGCCAGCAGCGAGGCGCGCAGCACAGATACGCAGTATTTT	CASSEARSTDTQYF
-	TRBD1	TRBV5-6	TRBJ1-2	TGTGCCAGCAGCTTGGTACAGGGGCTGATTGAAGGCTACACCTTC	CASSLVQGLIEGYTF
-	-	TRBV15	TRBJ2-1	TGTGCCACCAGCAGAGATCTCCTAGCAGGTGAGCAGTTCTTC	CATSRDLLAGEQFF
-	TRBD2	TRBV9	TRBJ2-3	TGTGCCAGCAGCGTAGTCCCTAGCGGGAGGCTTCAGGATACGCAGTATTTT	CASSVVPSGRLQDTQYF
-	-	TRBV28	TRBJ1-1	TGTGCCATTTTGGGGGTAATGAACACTGAAGCTTTCTTT	CAILGVMNTEAFF